These 2 T cell receptor beta chains share one sample of origin, sequenced in a study of OX40 agonist ivuxolimab in advanced cancers. Assay used: immunoSEQ multiplex PCR; TCRdb lists only in-frame clones, some missing. Among about 79,000 clones, about 91% were seen once, and the ten largest hold around 6.9%. Sequencing used CD4+ or CD8+ T cells sorted from blood, obtained in a trial of the OX40 agonist ivuxolimab. Every receptor here comes from an adult with an advanced solid tumor such as melanoma, head and neck, liver or kidney cancer.

The chain employs TRBV18 and TRBJ2-1; D perhaps matches TRBD2 (6 bases). The CDR3 loop spans 17 amino acids. Germline V gene data show CDR1 as KGHSH and CDR2 as LQKENI. Between the trimmed V and J ends, which lost 3 bases and 0 bases, there was a span of 15 bases. DNA of the CDR3: TGTGCCAGCTCACCCTCAACCGGGACTGGCTCCTACAATGAGCAGTTCTTC. This translates into CASSPSTGTGSYNEQFF.

This clone was seen only a few times. V usage is TRBV2 and J usage is TRBJ2-7, with D possibly being TRBD2 (7 bases). V was clipped by 9 bases and J by 5 bases, with 20 bases between them. This CDR3 contains 14 residues. Germline V gene sequence: CDR1 SNHLY, CDR2 FYNNEI. CDR3 amino acids: CASPKGEGTNEQYF. CDR3 sequence (DNA): TGTGCCAGTCCAAAGGGGGAGGGAACGAACGAGCAGTACTTC.